The present TCR beta chain was sequenced within a study of blood T cell repertoires in COVID-19. In the study overall: Sites in the United States, Italy and Spain provided acute and convalescent COVID-19 samples. Sources were T cells, B-cell-depleted T cells, or PBMCs; the material itself was cDNA or gDNA.

In the original analysis: It was from reference gene primer amplification that nucleated cell counts were estimated. Here immunoSEQ multiplex PCR was the method, and the copy in TCRdb shows in-frame clones only, minus some. The V and J calls and the clone size are those of that table, but D and trimming were determined from the DNA. The data show about 160,000 clones, 70% to 90% seen once. The CDR3 spans 13 residues. Trimming took 8 bases from V and 5 from J, leaving 15 bases between them. CDR1 and CDR2 from the germline V gene are MNHEY and SVGAGI. The sample was peripheral blood. This TCR came from a man between 60 and 75 years old with acute or convalescent COVID-19. J is TRBJ2-5 and V is TRBV6-5; TRBD2 is a possible D gene (6 bases). In nucleotides, the CDR3 is TGTGCCAGCGACTTCCCAGGGAGGGAGACCCAGTACTTC. It codes for CASDFPGRETQYF.